These T cell receptor beta chains were read from a single sample in a study of shared clonotypes between healthy human individuals. Sequencing was performed with immunoSEQ multiplex PCR; in TCRdb, only in-frame clones are kept and a portion is missing. The sample holds 150,000 to 200,000 clones, around 63% seen once. Sequences were obtained from memory CD4+ T cells sorted from blood. The receptors here all came from a young man in good health. Each CDR3 is given with its conserved first and last residue. Fields, in order: CDR3 protein, CDR3 DNA, clone size, D gene, J gene, V gene. A D gene is named only where the DNA matches it firmly. Rows give clone size only sometimes, using once, few, many, or a class for an expanded clone.

CDR3 protein: CAITGQGLYQPQHF; CDR3 DNA: TGTGCCATCACCGGACAGGGACTTTATCAGCCCCAGCATTTT; clone size: .; D gene: TRBD1; J gene: TRBJ1-5; V gene: TRBV28
CDR3 protein: CASSSNSPGGTEAFF; CDR3 DNA: TGTGCCAGTAGTTCCAACTCCCCGGGGGGGACTGAAGCTTTCTTT; clone size: once; D gene: .; J gene: TRBJ1-1; V gene: TRBV19
CDR3 protein: CASTPWDRGLNSGANVLTF; CDR3 DNA: TGTGCCAGCACCCCCTGGGACAGGGGGTTAAACTCTGGGGCCAACGTCCTGACTTTC; clone size: once; D gene: TRBD1; J gene: TRBJ2-6; V gene: TRBV5-5
CDR3 protein: CASSHHGTDYEQYF; CDR3 DNA: TGTGCCAGCAGCCATCATGGTACGGACTACGAGCAGTACTTC; clone size: .; D gene: .; J gene: TRBJ2-7; V gene: TRBV5-4
CDR3 protein: CASSLQLNTEAFF; CDR3 DNA: TGTGCCAGCAGCTTACAGTTGAACACTGAAGCTTTCTTT; clone size: .; D gene: .; J gene: TRBJ1-1; V gene: TRBV11-2
CDR3 protein: CASREQRHATNEKLFF; CDR3 DNA: TGTGCCAGCAGGGAACAGCGACACGCAACTAATGAAAAACTGTTTTTT; clone size: .; D gene: .; J gene: TRBJ1-4; V gene: TRBV2
CDR3 protein: CASSIAAGAWDGKNTEAFF; CDR3 DNA: TGTGCCAGTAGTATAGCTGCCGGAGCCTGGGATGGGAAGAACACTGAAGCTTTCTTT; clone size: .; D gene: .; J gene: TRBJ1-1; V gene: TRBV19
CDR3 protein: CASNPGVPVLVGTQYF; CDR3 DNA: TGTGCCAGCAACCCCGGGGTGCCGGTTCTCGTTGGGACCCAGTACTTC; clone size: once; D gene: .; J gene: TRBJ2-5; V gene: TRBV11-2
CDR3 protein: CASSSLGGANPYGYTF; CDR3 DNA: TGTGCCAGCAGCTCCCTGGGGGGCGCGAATCCCTATGGCTACACCTTC; clone size: .; D gene: .; J gene: TRBJ1-2; V gene: TRBV5-6
CDR3 protein: CASSSSIGAYEQYF; CDR3 DNA: TGTGCCAGCAGTTCGAGCATTGGGGCCTACGAGCAGTACTTC; clone size: many; D gene: .; J gene: TRBJ2-7; V gene: TRBV27
CDR3 protein: CASSLRGGGSSYEQYF; CDR3 DNA: TGCGCCAGCAGCTTGAGGGGGGGAGGGAGCTCCTACGAGCAGTACTTC; clone size: .; D gene: .; J gene: TRBJ2-7; V gene: TRBV5-1
CDR3 protein: CASSGGRGPGDTQYF; CDR3 DNA: TGTGCCAGCAGCGGCGGGAGAGGGCCAGGAGATACGCAGTATTTT; clone size: .; D gene: TRBD2; J gene: TRBJ2-3; V gene: TRBV11-2
CDR3 protein: CAWSGTSGDYEQYF; CDR3 DNA: TGTGCCTGGAGCGGGACTAGCGGTGACTACGAGCAGTACTTC; clone size: .; D gene: TRBD2; J gene: TRBJ2-7; V gene: TRBV30
CDR3 protein: CASSLVGSSGANVLTF; CDR3 DNA: TGTGCCAGCAGCTTAGTAGGGAGCTCTGGGGCCAACGTCCTGACTTTC; clone size: .; D gene: .; J gene: TRBJ2-6; V gene: TRBV11-2
CDR3 protein: CASSLMRGAKNIQYF; CDR3 DNA: TGTGCCAGCAGCTTAATGAGGGGAGCCAAAAACATTCAGTACTTC; clone size: .; D gene: .; J gene: TRBJ2-4; V gene: TRBV7-2
CDR3 protein: CASSPGTIHGELFF; CDR3 DNA: TGTGCCAGCAGCCCTGGGACCATTCACGGGGAGCTGTTTTTT; clone size: .; D gene: .; J gene: TRBJ2-2; V gene: TRBV9
CDR3 protein: CASSQGAQGANVLTF; CDR3 DNA: TGTGCCAGCAGCCAGGGGGCGCAAGGGGCCAACGTCCTGACTTTC; clone size: .; D gene: TRBD1; J gene: TRBJ2-6; V gene: TRBV9
CDR3 protein: CASSWGQGTSYEQYF; CDR3 DNA: TGCGCCAGCAGCTGGGGACAGGGGACTTCCTACGAGCAGTACTTC; clone size: few; D gene: TRBD1; J gene: TRBJ2-7; V gene: TRBV5-1
CDR3 protein: CASSGLAGADTQYF; CDR3 DNA: TGTGCCAGCAGTGGGCTAGCGGGAGCAGATACGCAGTATTTT; clone size: few; D gene: TRBD2; J gene: TRBJ2-3; V gene: TRBV2
CDR3 protein: CASSYSISLGYGYTF; CDR3 DNA: TGTGCCAGCAGTTACTCGATCTCTCTGGGCTATGGCTACACCTTC; clone size: .; D gene: .; J gene: TRBJ1-2; V gene: TRBV6-6
CDR3 protein: CASSGGGYEQYF; CDR3 DNA: TGTGCCAGCAGTGGAGGGGGCTACGAGCAGTACTTC; clone size: .; D gene: .; J gene: TRBJ2-7; V gene: TRBV2
CDR3 protein: CASSFEGAGTEAFF; CDR3 DNA: TGTGCCAGCAGCTTTGAAGGGGCGGGCACTGAAGCTTTCTTT; clone size: .; D gene: .; J gene: TRBJ1-1; V gene: TRBV7-3
CDR3 protein: CASRDYSGSSGGYTF; CDR3 DNA: TGTGCCAGCAGAGACTATTCCGGGTCCTCGGGCGGCTACACCTTC; clone size: .; D gene: .; J gene: TRBJ1-2; V gene: TRBV6-5
CDR3 protein: CSVEDRIGPEAFF; CDR3 DNA: TGCAGCGTTGAAGATAGGATAGGGCCTGAAGCTTTCTTT; clone size: .; D gene: .; J gene: TRBJ1-1; V gene: TRBV29-1
CDR3 protein: CASSNSLFNVLTF; CDR3 DNA: TGTGCCAGTAGTAACAGTCTCTTCAACGTCCTGACTTTC; clone size: few; D gene: .; J gene: TRBJ2-6; V gene: TRBV19
CDR3 protein: CASSLGSGGRPEAFF; CDR3 DNA: TGTGCCAGCAGCTTAGGGTCGGGCGGGCGCCCTGAAGCTTTCTTT; clone size: .; D gene: .; J gene: TRBJ1-1; V gene: TRBV7-2
CDR3 protein: CASRTGQAKETQYF; CDR3 DNA: TGCGCCAGCAGAACGGGACAGGCGAAAGAGACCCAGTACTTC; clone size: .; D gene: TRBD1; J gene: TRBJ2-5; V gene: TRBV5-1
CDR3 protein: CASSLQTGMNTEAFF; CDR3 DNA: TGCGCCAGCAGCTTGCAGACAGGGATGAACACTGAAGCTTTCTTT; clone size: .; D gene: TRBD1; J gene: TRBJ1-1; V gene: TRBV5-1
CDR3 protein: CASSPRLYSYEQYF; CDR3 DNA: TGTGCCAGCAGCCCCAGGTTATACTCCTACGAGCAGTACTTC; clone size: few; D gene: .; J gene: TRBJ2-7; V gene: TRBV9
CDR3 protein: CASSLSRGISTDTQYF; CDR3 DNA: TGTGCCAGCAGTTTATCCCGGGGGATAAGCACAGATACGCAGTATTTT; clone size: once; D gene: .; J gene: TRBJ2-3; V gene: TRBV28
CDR3 protein: CASSHWTSGSREQYF; CDR3 DNA: TGTGCCAGCAGTCACTGGACTAGCGGGAGTCGCGAGCAGTACTTC; clone size: .; D gene: TRBD2; J gene: TRBJ2-7; V gene: TRBV6-5
CDR3 protein: CASNLRAREKLFF; CDR3 DNA: TGTGCCAGCAACCTCCGGGCTAGAGAAAAACTGTTTTTT; clone size: few; D gene: .; J gene: TRBJ1-4; V gene: TRBV6-1
CDR3 protein: CASSLKVRVNTGELFF; CDR3 DNA: TGTGCCAGCAGCTTGAAAGTCAGGGTGAACACCGGGGAGCTGTTTTTT; clone size: .; D gene: .; J gene: TRBJ2-2; V gene: TRBV11-2
CDR3 protein: CASSQVGGETQYF; CDR3 DNA: TGTGCCAGCAGCCAAGTAGGAGGAGAGACCCAGTACTTC; clone size: .; D gene: .; J gene: TRBJ2-5; V gene: TRBV14
CDR3 protein: CASSGQVGLTEAFF; CDR3 DNA: TGTGCCAGCAGCGGACAGGTGGGATTAACTGAAGCTTTCTTT; clone size: .; D gene: TRBD1; J gene: TRBJ1-1; V gene: TRBV11-2
CDR3 protein: CASSPGPRGYNEQFF; CDR3 DNA: TGTGCCAGCTCACCGGGACCTAGAGGCTACAATGAGCAGTTCTTC; clone size: .; D gene: .; J gene: TRBJ2-1; V gene: TRBV18
CDR3 protein: CASSTYRDSQQYF; CDR3 DNA: TGTGCCAGCAGCACCTACCGGGACTCTCAACAGTACTTC; clone size: .; D gene: .; J gene: TRBJ2-7; V gene: TRBV7-9
CDR3 protein: CASSLDGRLAGGQQETQYF; CDR3 DNA: TGTGCCAGCAGCTTAGACGGGAGGTTAGCGGGAGGGCAACAAGAGACCCAGTACTTC; clone size: .; D gene: TRBD2; J gene: TRBJ2-5; V gene: TRBV7-2
CDR3 protein: CASGLVLGGVNTEAFF; CDR3 DNA: TGTGCTAGTGGTTTGGTACTGGGAGGGGTGAACACTGAAGCTTTCTTT; clone size: .; D gene: .; J gene: TRBJ1-1; V gene: TRBV12-5
CDR3 protein: CASSYPTSLNEKLFF; CDR3 DNA: TGTGCCAGCAGTTACCCCACCAGCCTTAATGAAAAACTGTTTTTT; clone size: .; D gene: .; J gene: TRBJ1-4; V gene: TRBV28
CDR3 protein: CATSRDRGNYGYTF; CDR3 DNA: TGTGCCACCAGCAGAGATCGGGGGAACTATGGCTACACCTTC; clone size: .; D gene: .; J gene: TRBJ1-2; V gene: TRBV15
CDR3 protein: CASSLDPGYGYTF; CDR3 DNA: TGCGCCAGCAGCTTGGATCCCGGATATGGCTACACCTTC; clone size: .; D gene: .; J gene: TRBJ1-2; V gene: TRBV5-1
CDR3 protein: CASSSIGATELFF; CDR3 DNA: TGTGCCAGCAGTTCCATCGGGGCAACGGAGCTGTTTTTT; clone size: .; D gene: .; J gene: TRBJ2-2; V gene: TRBV6-6
CDR3 protein: CASKLFRDTNQPQHF; CDR3 DNA: TGTGCCAGCAAACTATTCCGGGACACGAATCAGCCCCAGCATTTT; clone size: .; D gene: .; J gene: TRBJ1-5; V gene: TRBV2
CDR3 protein: CASVKGLAGYNEQFF; CDR3 DNA: TGTGCCAGCGTAAAAGGACTAGCGGGGTACAATGAGCAGTTCTTC; clone size: .; D gene: TRBD2; J gene: TRBJ2-1; V gene: TRBV6-1
CDR3 protein: CATGQGAFTEAFF; CDR3 DNA: TGTGCCACCGGACAGGGGGCTTTCACTGAAGCTTTCTTT; clone size: .; D gene: TRBD1; J gene: TRBJ1-1; V gene: TRBV2
CDR3 protein: CASSRGVIAGQQETQYF; CDR3 DNA: TGTGCCAGCAGCAGGGGGGTGATAGCGGGCCAACAAGAGACCCAGTACTTC; clone size: .; D gene: .; J gene: TRBJ2-5; V gene: TRBV5-4
CDR3 protein: CASNGGGGPQHF; CDR3 DNA: TGTGCCAGCAACGGGGGAGGGGGGCCCCAGCATTTT; clone size: .; D gene: .; J gene: TRBJ1-5; V gene: TRBV2
CDR3 protein: CAGSGTGSTDTQYF; CDR3 DNA: TGTGCCGGCTCCGGGACAGGGAGCACAGATACGCAGTATTTT; clone size: .; D gene: TRBD1; J gene: TRBJ2-3; V gene: TRBV7-9
CDR3 protein: CASCRGGSSYEQYF; CDR3 DNA: TGTGCCAGCTGCCGCGGGGGAAGCTCCTACGAGCAGTACTTC; clone size: .; D gene: TRBD2; J gene: TRBJ2-7; V gene: TRBV2
CDR3 protein: CASSPERAPMQFF; CDR3 DNA: TGTGCCAGCAGCCCGGAACGGGCTCCAATGCAGTTCTTC; clone size: few; D gene: .; J gene: TRBJ2-1; V gene: TRBV14
CDR3 protein: CASSQTLLATNAYEQYF; CDR3 DNA: TGTGCCAGCAGTCAAACCCTCCTAGCGACTAATGCCTACGAGCAGTACTTC; clone size: .; D gene: .; J gene: TRBJ2-7; V gene: TRBV7-9
CDR3 protein: CASSLRTSSSSYNEQFF; CDR3 DNA: TGTGCCAGCTCACTACGGACTAGCTCAAGCTCCTACAATGAGCAGTTCTTC; clone size: .; D gene: TRBD2; J gene: TRBJ2-1; V gene: TRBV18
CDR3 protein: CSVEGAGRAVRETQYF; CDR3 DNA: TGCAGCGTTGAAGGGGCCGGGAGGGCCGTTCGAGAGACCCAGTACTTC; clone size: .; D gene: TRBD2; J gene: TRBJ2-5; V gene: TRBV29-1
CDR3 protein: CASAPRPGQGTETQYF; CDR3 DNA: TGCGCCAGCGCCCCGAGGCCGGGACAGGGGACGGAGACCCAGTACTTC; clone size: .; D gene: TRBD1; J gene: TRBJ2-5; V gene: TRBV5-1
CDR3 protein: CASSEPAGTSGQETQYF; CDR3 DNA: TGCGCCAGCAGTGAGCCAGCCGGGACTAGCGGACAAGAGACCCAGTACTTC; clone size: .; D gene: TRBD2; J gene: TRBJ2-5; V gene: TRBV10-2